The 17 T cell receptor beta chains listed next were all sequenced from one sample in a study of regulatory T cells in long-lasting Graves disease. Sequencing libraries for TCR beta were prepared with iRepertoire HTBI primers and Arm-PCR of CDR3 regions. TCRdb reanalysed the multiplex PCR reads using MiXCR and keeps one entry per CDR3 protein. The repertoire includes 500,000 to 700,000 distinct CDR3 sequences, approximately 31% of them detected once, and roughly 40% sits in the top ten. As to time point: persistent/refractory GD, antithyroid drugs over 5 years with positive TRAb. Scientists built the TCR library using RNA that was extracted from PBMCs. This sample comprised peripheral blood mononuclear cells (PBMCs), obtained when the disease was refractory, from a patient treated with antithyroid drugs. These receptors were taken from a female donor with Graves disease.

The CDR3: CASSPGGFEQYF. The CDR3 nucleotides read TGTGCCAGCTCCCCGGGGGGGTTCGAGCAGTACTTC. The rearrangement joins TRBV6-2 or TRBV6-3 to TRBJ2-7; 8 bases agree with TRBD2. This CDR3 spans 12 amino acids. The V gene's germline CDR1 is MNHEY and CDR2 SVGEGT. Trimming took 8 bases from V and 6 from J; bases not matched to a gene: 6.

This chain uses TRBV7-9 with TRBJ2-7; possibly TRBD2 for D (5 bases). The V end lost 1 base, the J end lost 7 bases, and 23 bases lay between the germline ends. The CDR3 has 17 residues. Germline CDR1 reads SEHNR; CDR2 reads FQNEAQ (reference sequence). The CDR3 sequence is CASSLGPYLDGMGEQYF. CDR3 nucleotide sequence: TGTGCCAGCAGCTTAGGACCATACCTCGACGGGATGGGGGAGCAGTACTTC.

This chain links TRBV5-1 with TRBJ2-4, with D possibly matching TRBD1 (9 bases). Germline V gene sequence: CDR1 SGHRS, CDR2 YFSETQ. The length of the CDR3 is 15 residues. V was clipped by 4 bases and J by 5 bases, with 16 bases between them. The CDR3 DNA is TGCGCCAGCAGCCCGGGAGGGACAGGGCAAAACATTCAGTACTTC. It encodes CASSPGGTGQNIQYF.

V and J are TRBV28 and TRBJ2-7; no definite D call. CDR3 length equals 14 residues. V lost 6 bases to trimming and J lost 2 bases, with 14 bases between them. Germline values: CDR1 MDHEN, CDR2 SYDVKM. This CDR3 is CASRDPGPPYEQYF. For the CDR3, the DNA is TGTGCCAGCAGGGACCCCGGGCCCCCCTACGAGCAGTACTTC.

This clonotype has a count of ten or more. The chain uses TRBV27 and TRBJ2-7; 11 bases are shared with TRBD2. Trimming cost V 0 bases and J 11 bases; bases outside gene matches: 9. CDR3 length equals 15 residues. The germline V gene has CDR1 MNHEY and CDR2 SMNVEV (reference sequence). The CDR3: CASSLSRVAGGPEYF. CDR3 DNA sequence: TGTGCCAGCAGTTTATCGAGGGTAGCGGGAGGGCCCGAGTACTTC.

This clonotype was observed once. The rearrangement uses TRBV7-9 and TRBJ1-1; D perhaps matches TRBD1 (5 bases). Trimming pared 6 bases from V and 11 bases from J, leaving 16 bases between. CDR1 is SEHNR and CDR2 is FQNEAQ in the germline V gene (reference sequence). The CDR3 runs 12 residues. This chain's CDR3 is CASSLTDSGAFF. DNA of the CDR3: TGTGCCAGCAGTTTGACAGATTCTGGGGCTTTCTTT.

This clonotype was detected once. The chain employs TRBV7-9 and TRBJ1-2, with TRBD1 as a possible D gene (5 bases). CDR1 is SEHNR and CDR2 is FQNEAQ in the germline V gene (reference sequence). This CDR3 is 15 amino acids long. V shed 4 bases and J shed 8 bases, with 20 bases lying between them. The CDR3 sequence is CASSSEGSWARGYTF. CDR3 bases: TGTGCCAGCAGCTCAGAGGGGTCTTGGGCCCGGGGCTACACCTTC. The entire variable domain, with the rest obtained from reference TRBV7-9 and TRBJ1-2, is as follows: DTGVSQNPRHKITKRGQNVTFRCDPISEHNRLYWYRQTLGQGPEFLTYFQNEAQLEKSRLLSDRFSAERPKGSFSTLEIQRTEQGDSAMYLCASSSEGSWARGYTFGSGTRLTVV.

As to this clonotype: A much larger clone differs by one base, so this may be a read error. The V call is TRBV12-3 or TRBV12-4, the J call TRBJ2-5; 11 bases line up with TRBD2. The J segment lost 0 bases and the V segment lost 8 bases, leaving 8 bases of the junction unmatched. The CDR3 is made up of 16 amino acids. CDR3 loop: CASGGLAEPYQETQYF. The CDR3 coding sequence is TGTGCCAGCGGGGGACTAGCGGAACCGTACCAAGAGACCCAGTACTTC.

There are a few counts of this clonotype. The rearrangement links TRBV20-1 to TRBJ1-2; 7 nucleotides match TRBD1. V shed 3 bases and J 8 bases; nucleotides not matched to a gene: 12. Germline assignment: CDR1 DFQATT and CDR2 SNEGSKA (reference sequence). This CDR3 has 14 residues. Written as DNA, the CDR3 is TGCAGTGCTAGTGACAGGGTTGTAAGTGGAGGCTACACCTTC. This gives the protein CSASDRVVSGGYTF.

This clonotype was observed at least ten times. This sequence joins TRBV2 and TRBJ2-5, with a possible D match to TRBD1 (6 bases). The CDR3 length is 14 residues. Trimming stripped 8 bases from V and 2 bases from J, with 15 bases between. Germline loops: CDR1 SNHLY, CDR2 FYNNEI. Here the CDR3 DNA reads TGTGCCAGCCTACTTAGTAGGGGGCAAGAGACCCAGTACTTC. Encoded protein: CASLLSRGQETQYF.

This clonotype was seen only a few times. V and J are TRBV7-9 and TRBJ1-1; 7 bases are a match to TRBD1. This CDR3 has 14 amino acids. From germline, CDR1 is SEHNR and CDR2 FQNEAQ (reference sequence). The J segment lost 4 bases and the V segment lost 5 bases, leaving 7 bases of the junction unmatched. The CDR3 DNA is TGTGCCAGCAGCCGAGGGACAGCTTTCACTGAAGCTTTCTTT. It is translated as CASSRGTAFTEAFF.

This clonotype was recorded a few times. This sequence joins TRBV20-1 and TRBJ1-2; perhaps TRBD1 as D (6 bases). The CDR3 is 13 amino acids. V lost 5 bases and J 7 bases, leaving 17 bases between the germline ends. CDR1 and CDR2 (germline): DFQATT, SNEGSKA (reference sequence). The CDR3 is CSAGGTGLSGYTF. The CDR3 nucleotides read TGCAGTGCTGGAGGAACAGGGTTGTCTGGCTACACCTTC.

The rearrangement uses TRBV29-1 and TRBJ1-2; 9 positions agree with TRBD1. This CDR3 is 14 amino acids long. The germline gives CDR1 SQVTM, CDR2 ANQGSEA. V trimming: 3 bases; J trimming: 3 bases; junction bases outside the gene matches: 5. The CDR3 nucleotides are TGCAGCGTTGACACAGGGGGCCCTCACTATGGCTACACCTTC. Its protein is CSVDTGGPHYGYTF.

The chain carries TRBV30 and TRBJ1-6; TRBD1 might be the D (6 bases). The CDR3 is 16 residues long. Germline lookup yields CDR1 GTSNPN and CDR2 SVGIG (reference sequence). V was pared by 0 bases and J by 5 bases, with 14 bases between. CDR3: CAWSVLQGWDNSPLHF. CDR3 in DNA: TGTGCCTGGAGTGTTCTACAGGGCTGGGATAATTCACCCCTCCACTTT.

The chain uses TRBV14 and TRBJ2-7, with 12 bases identical to TRBD2. CDR3 length equals 15 residues. Trimming at V came to 1 base and at J to 2 bases, leaving 0 bases not matched to a gene. The germline gives CDR1 SGHDN, CDR2 FVKESK. CDR3 in DNA: TGTGCCAGCAGCCAAGGGACTAGCGGGACCTACGAGCAGTACTTC. This sequence encodes CASSQGTSGTYEQYF.

This clonotype was observed once. The rearrangement links TRBV6-1 to TRBJ2-3; D gene ambiguous. CDR3 length: 13 residues. Germline-derived CDR1 and CDR2 are MNHNS and SASEGT. V lost 1 base and J 6 bases, leaving 8 bases between the germline ends. CDR3 coding DNA: TGTGCCAGCAGTGAAGTAAGTGCGGATACGCAGTATTTT. Translating it yields CASSEVSADTQYF.

The chain is built from TRBV15 and TRBJ1-1; D unclear. Germline-derived CDR1 and CDR2 are LNHNV and YYDKDF (reference sequence). CDR3 size: 13 residues. Trimming took 3 bases from V and 3 from J, leaving 8 bases between them. The CDR3 bases are TGTGCCACCAGCAGCCGACTGTACACTGAAGCTTTCTTT. Encoded protein: CATSSRLYTEAFF.